A single sample gave rise to the 16 T cell receptor beta chains below, sequenced in a study of Ad26.COV2.S vaccination and SARS-CoV-2 variants. As for treatment: around 19 received Ad26.COV2.S at low or high dose, single or two shots; about 5 received placebo; per-sample allocation not given. Specimens were obtained on day 63 following the first vaccine or placebo injection. TCRdb's copy holds only in-frame clones and misses some; the assay was immunoSEQ multiplex PCR. The sample has 450,000 to 550,000 clones, 89% seen once; the top ten hold about 1.7%. The sequences come from peripheral blood, collected in a trial of Ad26.COV2.S vaccine versus placebo. All receptors come from a person between 18 and 65 years old who received the Ad26.COV2.S COVID-19 vaccine or a placebo.

The CDR3 loop reads CASTSVSAPKNIQYF. The CDR3 nucleotides read TGTGCCAGCACCTCCGTTAGTGCCCCCAAAAACATTCAGTACTTC. The J gene is TRBJ2-4, the V gene TRBV7-9; no clear D. Looked up from germline, CDR1 is SEHNR and CDR2 is FQNEAQ (reference sequence). The CDR3 is 15 amino acids. Between the trimmed V and J ends, which lost 7 bases and 2 bases, there was a span of 15 bases.

V usage is TRBV13 and J usage is TRBJ2-2, with 10 bases aligning to TRBD2. Trimming cost V 5 bases and J 1 base; bases outside gene matches: 7. Germline assignment: CDR1 PRHDT and CDR2 FYEKMQ (reference sequence). The CDR3 sequence is 17 residues long. CDR3 in DNA: TGTGCCAGCAGCCTAGCCTCTAGCGGGGGGAACACCGGGGAGCTGTTTTTT. It codes for CASSLASSGGNTGELFF.

This clone was seen only a few times. CDR3 coding DNA: TGTGCCAGCAGTTTAGCGGCGAACACTGAAGCTTTCTTT. Protein: CASSLAANTEAFF. This sequence joins TRBV12-3 or TRBV12-4 and TRBJ1-1; D ambiguous. There are 13 residues in the CDR3. Trimming pared 0 bases from V and 1 base from J, leaving 3 bases between.

The chain recombines TRBV14 with TRBJ2-3; D may be TRBD2 (5 bases). The ends were cut back, 4 bases at V and 6 bases at J, with 11 bases in the middle. The CDR3 spans 13 residues. Germline CDR1 is SGHDN and CDR2 is FVKESK. The CDR3 nucleotides read TGTGCCAGCAGCCTAAACCCGGGGGATACGCAGTATTTT. This sequence encodes CASSLNPGDTQYF.

The V call is TRBV12-3 or TRBV12-4, the J call TRBJ1-6, with a tentative D call TRBD1 (5 bases). The CDR3 consists of 13 residues. V lost 3 bases to trimming and J lost 10 bases, with 10 bases between them. In nucleotides, the CDR3 is TGTGCCAGCAGTTTGTCCAGGGACTCACCCCTCCACTTT. Its translation: CASSLSRDSPLHF.

The chain has TRBV7-9 and TRBJ1-2; D might be TRBD1 (5 bases). Germline V lookup: CDR1 SEHNR, CDR2 FQNEAQ (reference sequence). The CDR3 length is 13 residues. V dropped 5 bases and J dropped 3 bases, with 10 bases sitting between them. CDR3 loop: CASSVQGYYGYTF. CDR3 nucleotide sequence: TGTGCCAGCAGCGTCCAGGGATACTATGGCTACACCTTC.

The chain uses TRBV7-3 and TRBJ2-3, with D perhaps assigned TRBD1 or TRBD2 (5 bases each). V was shortened by 5 bases and J by 5 bases, with 20 bases between the two germline ends. Germline V gives CDR1 SGHTA, CDR2 FQGTGA. CDR3 length: 16 amino acids. The CDR3 loop is CASSPEIGTTGDTQYF. The CDR3 DNA is TGTGCCAGCAGCCCAGAGATCGGGACGACGGGAGATACGCAGTATTTT. The entire variable domain, with the rest obtained from reference TRBV7-3 and TRBJ2-3, is as follows: GAGVSQTPSNKVTEKGKYVELRCDPISGHTALYWYRQSLGQGPEFLIYFQGTGAADDSGLPNDRFFAVRPEGSVSTLKIQRTERGDSAVYLCASSPEIGTTGDTQYFGPGTRLTVL.

On this clone itself: This sample also contains other DNA sequences that code for the same CDR3. This chain connects TRBV29-1 to TRBJ1-5, with a tentative D call TRBD1 (5 bases). The length of the CDR3 is 13 residues. The V end lost 4 bases, the J end lost 0 bases, and 7 bases lay between the germline ends. Germline CDR1 is SQVTM and CDR2 is ANQGSEA. CDR3 protein: CSVARDSNQPQHF. As DNA, the CDR3 is TGCAGCGTTGCCAGGGATAGCAATCAGCCCCAGCATTTT. Supplemented by reference TRBV29-1 and TRBJ1-5, the full variable domain reads SAVISQKPSRDICQRGTSLTIQCQVDSQVTMMFWYRQQPGQSLTLIATANQGSEATYESGFVIDKFPISRPNLTFSTLTVSNMSPEDSSIYLCSVARDSNQPQHFGDGTRLSIL.

The CDR3 DNA sequence: TGTGCCAGCAGCCCCTGTAAGGGACAGCAAACGACTAGGTATGGCTACACCTTC. Translation gives CASSPCKGQQTTRYGYTF. The J gene is TRBJ1-2, the V gene TRBV3-1 (or the pseudogene TRBV3-2), with 7 nucleotides matching TRBD1. Per germline, CDR1 LGHDT and CDR2 YNNKEL (reference sequence). V lost 4 bases, J lost 5 bases, and 19 bases stayed unmatched. The CDR3 covers 18 residues.

The chain joins TRBV5-1 to TRBJ1-2, with no clear D. The CDR3 covers 15 residues. The germline CDR1 and CDR2 sequences are SGHRS and YFSETQ. Trimming took 0 bases from V and 1 from J, leaving 10 bases between them. The CDR3 here is CASSLAFGFNYGYTF. The DNA for the CDR3 is TGCGCCAGCAGCTTGGCCTTCGGATTTAACTATGGCTACACCTTC.

V gene TRBV18 combines with J gene TRBJ2-7; D perhaps matches TRBD2 (5 bases). Between the trimmed V and J ends, which lost 3 bases and 3 bases, there was a span of 12 bases. Germline loops: CDR1 KGHSH, CDR2 LQKENI. The CDR3 length is 14 residues. CDR3 nucleotide sequence: TGTGCCAGCTCACCCGAGAGGGAAAACTACGAGCAGTACTTC. Protein product: CASSPERENYEQYF. Looking up the rest from reference TRBV18 and TRBJ2-7 gives the full variable domain: NAGVMQNPRHLVRRRGQEARLRCSPMKGHSHVYWYRQLPEEGLKFMVYLQKENIIDESGMPKERFSAEFPKEGPSILRIQQVVRGDSAAYFCASSPERENYEQYFGPGTRLTVT.

This clone was detected only once. V and J are TRBV7-2 and TRBJ1-5; maybe TRBD1 (5 bases). Trimming pared 1 base from V and 7 bases from J, leaving 14 bases between. The CDR3 is made up of 15 amino acids. Germline assignment: CDR1 SGHTA and CDR2 FQGNSA. In DNA, the CDR3 is TGTGCCAGCAGCTTAGAATGGGGGGAAGGACAGCCCCAGCATTTT. It specifies CASSLEWGEGQPQHF.

The chain joins TRBV4-1 to TRBJ1-5, with 9 bases matching TRBD1. The CDR3 runs to 17 residues. CDR1 is MGHRA and CDR2 is YSYEKL in the germline V gene. J was trimmed by 6 bases and V by 3 bases; bases with no gene match: 12. The CDR3 bases are TGCGCCAGCAGCCATTTAGGGACCGGGACAGGGCCTCAGCCCCAGCATTTT. It specifies CASSHLGTGTGPQPQHF.

The chain recombines TRBV5-4 with TRBJ2-1; 7 bases are a match to TRBD2. This CDR3 is 16 amino acids long. Trimming removed 7 bases from V and 0 bases from J; junction bases left unmatched: 10. Germline CDR1 and CDR2: SGHNT and YYREEE (reference sequence). CDR3 sequence: CASRGDGDTSYNEQFF. The DNA for the CDR3 is TGTGCCAGCCGGGGGGACGGCGATACCTCCTACAATGAGCAGTTCTTC.

The V gene is TRBV28, the J gene TRBJ2-3; no definite D call. CDR1 MDHEN and CDR2 SYDVKM come from the germline V gene. CDR3 length equals 15 residues. Trimming took off 0 bases at V and 4 bases at J, with 11 bases between the two ends. The CDR3: CASSLWGLVADTQYF. The DNA for the CDR3 is TGTGCCAGCAGTTTATGGGGTCTAGTCGCAGATACGCAGTATTTT.

CDR3 amino acids: CASSLGRGILGNEQFF. The DNA of the CDR3 is TGTGCCAGCAGCTTGGGCAGGGGGATCCTGGGCAATGAGCAGTTCTTC. The chain is built from TRBV5-5 and TRBJ2-1, with 7 bases aligning to TRBD1. This CDR3 contains 16 residues. Germline values: CDR1 SGHKS, CDR2 YYEKEE (reference sequence). With V trimmed by 0 bases and J by 6 bases, 9 bases remained unmatched.